What follows is one T cell receptor (beta chain) and its context. The data are from a study of blood T cell repertoires in COVID-19. Study context: Both acute and convalescent COVID-19 samples were obtained from the United States, Italy and Spain.

The CDR3 has 14 residues. Germline loops: CDR1 KGHSH, CDR2 LQKENI. V lost 2 bases, J lost 7 bases, and 15 bases lay in between. The authors' processing: Amplification from reference gene primers served as the basis for estimated nucleated cell counts. Here immunoSEQ multiplex PCR was the method, and the copy in TCRdb shows in-frame clones only, minus some. V and J calls and clone size follow that table, whereas D and trimming were derived from the DNA. Of around 120,000 clones in the sample, 55% to 75% are singletons; the top ten hold 2% to 2.5%. V and J are TRBV18 and TRBJ2-7; maybe TRBD2 (6 bases). The TCR sequence derives from a woman aged 70 to 79 with acute or convalescent COVID-19. Input material: peripheral blood. CDR3 sequence: CASSPGGGPGEQYF. DNA of the CDR3: TGTGCCAGCTCACCAGGAGGAGGGCCGGGGGAGCAGTACTTC.